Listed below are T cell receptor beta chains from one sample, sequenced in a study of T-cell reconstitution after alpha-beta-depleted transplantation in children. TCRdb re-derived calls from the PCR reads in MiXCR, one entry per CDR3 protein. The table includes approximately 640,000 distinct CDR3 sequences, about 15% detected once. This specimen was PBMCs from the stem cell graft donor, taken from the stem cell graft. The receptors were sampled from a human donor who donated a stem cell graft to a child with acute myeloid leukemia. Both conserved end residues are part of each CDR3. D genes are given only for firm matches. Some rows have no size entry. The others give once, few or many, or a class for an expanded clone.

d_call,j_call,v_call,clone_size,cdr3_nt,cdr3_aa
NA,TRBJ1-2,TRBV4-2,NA,TGTGCCAGCAGCCCGGGACCCACCCAACCTAACTATGGCTACACCTTC,CASSPGPTQPNYGYTF
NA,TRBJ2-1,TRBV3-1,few,TGTGCCAGCAGCCAAGTTAGTCTACCGTCTGATGAGCAGTTCTTC,CASSQVSLPSDEQFF
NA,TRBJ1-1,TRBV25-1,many,TGTGCCAGCAGTGACAGGGGAGTGAACACTGAAGCTTTCTTT,CASSDRGVNTEAFF
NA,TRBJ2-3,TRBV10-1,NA,TGCGCCAGCAGTGAAGCGATTCGATTCACAGATACGCAGTATTTT,CASSEAIRFTDTQYF
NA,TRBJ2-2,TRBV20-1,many,TGCAGTGCTAGCGACAGGCCCCACGGCGAGCTGTTTTTT,CSASDRPHGELFF
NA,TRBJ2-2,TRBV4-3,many,TGCGCCAGCAGCTCGCGCCAAGGGGAGCTGTTTTTT,CASSSRQGELFF
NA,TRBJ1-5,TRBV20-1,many,TGCAGTGCACTCTCGGAGATTGGGCCTAATCAGCCCCAGCATTTT,CSALSEIGPNQPQHF
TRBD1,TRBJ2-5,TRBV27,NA,TGTGCCAGCTCAAAGGACAGGTCTCGTGAGACCCAGTACTTC,CASSKDRSRETQYF
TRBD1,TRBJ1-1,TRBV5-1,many,TGCGCCAGCAGCTTCGGACAGGGAGGCACTGAAGCTTTCTTT,CASSFGQGGTEAFF
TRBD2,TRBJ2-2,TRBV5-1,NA,TGCGCCAGCAGACTTGGACTAGCGGGGCCCACCGGGGAGCTGTTTTTT,CASRLGLAGPTGELFF
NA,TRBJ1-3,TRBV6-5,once,TGTGCCAGCAGTTACGACCCAGCCACCTACTCTGGAAACACCATATATTTT,CASSYDPATYSGNTIYF
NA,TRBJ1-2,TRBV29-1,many,TGCAGCGGATCCTTACAGGGCCCAGGATTGGATGGCTACACCTTC,CSGSLQGPGLDGYTF
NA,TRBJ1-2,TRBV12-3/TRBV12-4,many,TGTGCCAGCAGCCAAGGCAGGGGTAACTATGGCTACACCTTC,CASSQGRGNYGYTF
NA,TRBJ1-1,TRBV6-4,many,TGTGCCAGCAGTGACCTGGGGTCGAACACTGAAGCTTTCTTT,CASSDLGSNTEAFF
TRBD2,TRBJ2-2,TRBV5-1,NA,TGCGCCAGCAGTGCGGGGGGGACCAGATCGAACACCGGGGAGCTGTTTTTT,CASSAGGTRSNTGELFF
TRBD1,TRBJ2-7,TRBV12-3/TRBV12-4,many,TGTGCCAGCAGTTGGGACAGGAACTCCTACGAGCAGTACTTC,CASSWDRNSYEQYF
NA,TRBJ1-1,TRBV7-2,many,TGTGCCAGCAGCCCAGGTTTCCTGAACACTGAAGCTTTCTTT,CASSPGFLNTEAFF
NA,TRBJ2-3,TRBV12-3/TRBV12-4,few,TGTGCCAGCAGCCCACAGGGGGGGCGCACAGATACGCAGTATTTT,CASSPQGGRTDTQYF
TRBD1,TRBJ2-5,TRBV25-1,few,TGTGCCAGCACACGACAGGGACGAGAGACCCAGTACTTC,CASTRQGRETQYF
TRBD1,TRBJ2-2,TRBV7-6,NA,TGTGCCAGCAGCTTCGAGGGGACAGGGTTCTCCGGGGAGCTGTTTTTT,CASSFEGTGFSGELFF